This T cell receptor beta chain was identified in a study of tumor and adjacent non-tumor tissue in lung cancer. Background on the study: Histology: about a dozen adenocarcinoma, a couple of squamous cell carcinoma, 1 small cell lung cancer. Overall study results and limits: TCR diversity was significantly greater in tumor than normal lung tissue.

The library came from three nested PCR rounds adapted from ARM-PCR protocols. TCRdb processed the multiplex PCR reads anew with MiXCR; each CDR3 protein has one entry. The data show under 150,000 distinct CDR3 sequences, approximately 72% seen once. About this clonotype itself: The antigen remains undetermined.

The V gene lost 10 bases and the J gene lost 0 bases, with 16 bases spanning the gap. The CDR3 has 14 residues. Germline CDR1 MDHEN, CDR2 SYDVKM. No cell sorting was done before RNA was extracted from the tissue. Donors were chemotherapy-naive, newly diagnosed lung cancer surgical patients in China, August–November 2014. Source material: lung tumor tissue. The chain links TRBV28 to TRBJ2-7, with D possibly TRBD1 on 6 matching bases. The receptor comes from a man in his sixties with small cell lung cancer. CDR3 sequence reads: CATRNDRSSYEQYF. The CDR3 DNA follows: TGTGCCACCAGGAACGACAGGAGCTCCTACGAGCAGTACTTC.